This T cell receptor beta chain was captured in a study of cytomegalovirus exposure and HLA in healthy donors. General study results and limits: The Asian-associated ancestry cluster reportedly had fewer N-insertions than the 666-donor mean in a later analysis. Cytomegalovirus status, reportedly, was diagnosed with high specificity and sensitivity by the classifier. Excluded: some indistinguishable V segments such as TRBV6-2 and TRBV6-3.

This CDR3 has 21 amino acids. J was trimmed by 5 bases and V by 0 bases; bases with no gene match: 21. This clone appeared a few times. Its antigen is not identified. Both 60 Vbeta primers and 13 Jbeta primers went into the PCR. Repertoires were generated with immunoSEQ multiplex PCR, while TCRdb's copy carries only in-frame clones and drops some. Of about 180,000 clones in the sample, about four fifths are singletons; the top ten hold roughly 4.9%. The TCR sequence derives from a woman younger than 30 in good health and CMV-seropositive. The chain links TRBV23-1 to TRBJ1-4; TRBD1 aligns across 7 bases. TRBV23-1 falls under the ORF class, with uncertain function. Sequencing was performed on PBMCs. The DNA of the CDR3 is TGCGCCAGCAGTCAATCATTTCGAAGGGGGAACAGGGGACACCTCAATGAAAAACTGTTTTTT. It yields the protein CASSQSFRRGNRGHLNEKLFF.